The clone carrying this T cell receptor (beta chain) was detected once. This CDR3 has 15 residues. The germline V gene encodes CDR1 LGHNA and CDR2 YNFKEQ. Trimming took 0 bases from V and 7 from J, leaving 13 bases between them. In the study's own analysis: Reference gene primer amplification gave estimated nucleated cell counts. The data were produced by immunoSEQ multiplex PCR, yet TCRdb's version contains in-frame clones alone and is incomplete. V, J and clone size were drawn from that table, and D and trimming were deduced from the DNA. The sample yields some 400,000 clones, around 84% seen once. These data are taken from a study of blood T cell repertoires in COVID-19. Study-wide background: Sources were T cells, B-cell-depleted T cells, or PBMCs; the material itself was cDNA or gDNA.

The sample taken for sequencing was peripheral blood. This chain joins TRBV4-2 and TRBJ2-1; maybe TRBD2 (5 bases). The clonotype was recovered from a human donor in a cohort sampled during active COVID-19. The CDR3 region is CASSQESGLRNEQFF. CDR3 nucleotides: TGTGCCAGCAGCCAAGAGAGCGGCCTTAGGAATGAGCAGTTCTTC.